A single sample is the source of the 7 T cell receptor beta chains below, sequenced in a study of a mutant IDH1 vaccine in newly diagnosed glioma. The time point is: baseline, week 1 (first vaccination visit). Treatment denoted: pre-vaccination baseline after standard-of-care therapy. TCRdb's table, derived via immunoSEQ multiplex PCR, lists solely in-frame clones and lacks some. The repertoire includes tens of thousands of clones, 75% to 95% of them detected once, and 2.5% to 3% sits in the top ten. The sample in question was PBMCs, obtained from a glioma patient treated with radiotherapy, temozolomide or both. These receptors all come from a man between 50 and 59 years old with glioma.

The chain carries TRBV27 and TRBJ2-5; D remains unclear. The CDR3 runs to 13 residues. CDR1 is MNHEY and CDR2 is SMNVEV in the germline V gene (reference sequence). Trimming took 6 bases from V and 4 from J, leaving 12 bases between them. The CDR3 sequence is CASRVGGGETQYF. The CDR3 DNA sequence: TGTGCCAGCAGGGTGGGCGGTGGAGAGACCCAGTACTTC.

The DNA of the CDR3 is TGTGCCAGCAGTATAAGACATACAGATACGCAGTATTTT. It specifies CASSIRHTDTQYF. The chain couples TRBV27 to TRBJ2-3, with D unclear. CDR3 size: 13 residues. Germline V gives CDR1 MNHEY, CDR2 SMNVEV (reference sequence). Trimming stripped 5 bases from V and 3 bases from J, with 9 bases between.

The V and J genes are TRBV4-1 and TRBJ2-7; 7 bases fit TRBD2. Germline trimming cut 0 bases from V and 4 bases from J; bases unmatched to any gene: 9. Germline lookup yields CDR1 MGHRA and CDR2 YSYEKL. This CDR3 is 16 amino acids long. The CDR3 DNA is TGCGCCAGCAGCCAAGAGGTAGCGGGTGCCGGATACGAGCAGTACTTC. Translating it yields CASSQEVAGAGYEQYF.

J is TRBJ2-2 and V is TRBV5-6; TRBD2 agrees at 13 bases. Germline lookup yields CDR1 SGHDT and CDR2 YYEEEE. CDR3 length: 17 residues. V was clipped by 4 bases and J by 6 bases; unmatched bases: 9. The CDR3 loop is CASSTQGLAGAPGELFF. The CDR3 DNA reads as TGTGCCAGCAGCACCCAAGGACTAGCGGGAGCCCCCGGGGAGCTGTTTTTT.

This chain links TRBV29-1 with TRBJ1-2; 9 nucleotides match TRBD1. V was clipped by 2 bases and J by 8 bases; unmatched bases: 6. The CDR3 loop spans 13 amino acids. Germline CDR1 is SQVTM and CDR2 is ANQGSEA. DNA for the CDR3: TGCAGCGTTGAAAGGACAGGGGTGGGAGGCTACACCTTC. Translating it yields CSVERTGVGGYTF.

The chain uses TRBV5-1 and TRBJ2-1; D is undetermined. V lost 0 bases to trimming and J lost 0 bases, with 4 bases between them. The CDR3 covers 14 residues. CDR1 SGHRS and CDR2 YFSETQ come from the germline V gene. The CDR3 spells CASSLGHSYNEQFF. The CDR3 region has the DNA TGCGCCAGCAGCTTGGGACACTCCTACAATGAGCAGTTCTTC.

The chain combines TRBV13 with TRBJ2-2; 8 nucleotides match TRBD2. CDR1 and CDR2 from the germline V gene are PRHDT and FYEKMQ (reference sequence). The CDR3 is 15 amino acids. With 2 bases clipped from V and 7 bases from J, the junction kept 6 bases outside the gene matches. CDR3 bases: TGTGCCAGCAGCTTAACGGGGACTAGTCACGGGGAGCTGTTTTTT. Its protein product is CASSLTGTSHGELFF.